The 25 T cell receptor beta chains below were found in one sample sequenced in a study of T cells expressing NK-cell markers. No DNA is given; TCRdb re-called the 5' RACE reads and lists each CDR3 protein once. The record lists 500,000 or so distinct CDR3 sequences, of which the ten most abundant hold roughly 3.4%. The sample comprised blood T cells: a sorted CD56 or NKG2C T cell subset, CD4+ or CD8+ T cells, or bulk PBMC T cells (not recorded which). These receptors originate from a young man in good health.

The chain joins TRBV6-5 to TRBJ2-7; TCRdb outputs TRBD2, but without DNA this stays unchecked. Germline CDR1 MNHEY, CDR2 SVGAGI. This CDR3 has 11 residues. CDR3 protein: CASNLPGEQYF.

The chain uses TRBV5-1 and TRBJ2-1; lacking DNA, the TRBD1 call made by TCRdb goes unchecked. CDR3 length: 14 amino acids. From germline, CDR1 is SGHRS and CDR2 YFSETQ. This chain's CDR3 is CASTPGGGYNEQFF.

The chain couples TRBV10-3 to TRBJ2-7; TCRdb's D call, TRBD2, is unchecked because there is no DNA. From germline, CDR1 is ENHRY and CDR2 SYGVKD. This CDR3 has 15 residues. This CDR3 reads CAIKGLAGGPYEQYF.

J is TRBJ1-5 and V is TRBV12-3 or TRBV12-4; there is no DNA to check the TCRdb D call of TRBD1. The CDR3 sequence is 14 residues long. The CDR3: CASSRGSQGQPQHF.

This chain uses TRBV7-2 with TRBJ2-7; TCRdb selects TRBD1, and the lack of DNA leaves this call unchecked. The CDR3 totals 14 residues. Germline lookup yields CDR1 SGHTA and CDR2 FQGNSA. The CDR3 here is CASSLQGGLYEQYF.

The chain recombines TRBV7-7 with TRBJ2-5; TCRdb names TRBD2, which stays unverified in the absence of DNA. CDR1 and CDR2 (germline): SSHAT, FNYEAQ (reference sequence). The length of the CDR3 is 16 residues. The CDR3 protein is CASSPLSGSPQETQYF.

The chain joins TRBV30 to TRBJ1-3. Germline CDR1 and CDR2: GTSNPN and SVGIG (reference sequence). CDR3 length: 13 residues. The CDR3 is CAWSPNSGNTIYF.

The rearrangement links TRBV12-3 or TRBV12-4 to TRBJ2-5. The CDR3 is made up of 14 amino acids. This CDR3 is CASRASPLQETQYF.

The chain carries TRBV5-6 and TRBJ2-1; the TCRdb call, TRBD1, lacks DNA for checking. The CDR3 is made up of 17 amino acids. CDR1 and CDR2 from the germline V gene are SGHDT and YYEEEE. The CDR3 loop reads CASSQAGGNPPGNEQFF.

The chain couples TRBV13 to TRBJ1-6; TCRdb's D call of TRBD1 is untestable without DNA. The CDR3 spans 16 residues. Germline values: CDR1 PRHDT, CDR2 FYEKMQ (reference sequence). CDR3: CASRGWGPGGRSPLHF.

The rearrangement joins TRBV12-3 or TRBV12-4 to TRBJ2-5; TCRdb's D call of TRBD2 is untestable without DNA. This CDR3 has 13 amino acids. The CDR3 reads CASTIGTSGTQYF.

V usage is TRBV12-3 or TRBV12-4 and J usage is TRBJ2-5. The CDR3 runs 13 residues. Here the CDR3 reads CASSLGTLETQYF.

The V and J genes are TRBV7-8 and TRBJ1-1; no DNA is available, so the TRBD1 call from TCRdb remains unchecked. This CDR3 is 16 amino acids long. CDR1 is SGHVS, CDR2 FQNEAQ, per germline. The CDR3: CASSLTIQGSNTEAFF.

Here the CDR3 reads CASSLLAREVTGELFF. The rearrangement uses TRBV12-3 or TRBV12-4 and TRBJ2-2; the TRBD2 assignment by TCRdb is unverifiable without DNA. This CDR3 is 16 amino acids long.

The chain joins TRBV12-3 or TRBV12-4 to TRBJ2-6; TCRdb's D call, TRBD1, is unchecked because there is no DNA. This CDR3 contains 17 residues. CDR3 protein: CASSMTLQGAGANVLTF.

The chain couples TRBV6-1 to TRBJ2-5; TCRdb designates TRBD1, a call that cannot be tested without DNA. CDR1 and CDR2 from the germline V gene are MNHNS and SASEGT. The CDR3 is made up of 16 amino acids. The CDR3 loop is CASSTSRDSNQETQYF.

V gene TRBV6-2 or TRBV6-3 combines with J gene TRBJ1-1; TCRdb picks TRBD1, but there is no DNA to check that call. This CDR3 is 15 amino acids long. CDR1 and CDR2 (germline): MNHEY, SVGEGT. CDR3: CASSYRGLVNTEAFF.

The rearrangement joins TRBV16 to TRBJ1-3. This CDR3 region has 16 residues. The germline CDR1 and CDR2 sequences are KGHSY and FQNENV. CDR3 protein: CASSRSLGDPGNTIYF.

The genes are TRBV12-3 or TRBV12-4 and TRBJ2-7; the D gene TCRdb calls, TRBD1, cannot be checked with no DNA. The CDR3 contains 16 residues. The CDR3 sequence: CASSPSAGTGGEKQYF.

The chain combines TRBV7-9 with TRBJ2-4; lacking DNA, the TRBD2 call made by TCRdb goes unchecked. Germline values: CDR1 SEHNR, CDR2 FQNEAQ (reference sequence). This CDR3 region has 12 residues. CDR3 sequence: CASSPVADIQYF.

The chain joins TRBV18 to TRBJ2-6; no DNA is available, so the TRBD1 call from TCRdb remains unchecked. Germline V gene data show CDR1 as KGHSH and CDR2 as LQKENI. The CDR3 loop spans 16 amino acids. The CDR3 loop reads CASKQGSRSGANVLTF.

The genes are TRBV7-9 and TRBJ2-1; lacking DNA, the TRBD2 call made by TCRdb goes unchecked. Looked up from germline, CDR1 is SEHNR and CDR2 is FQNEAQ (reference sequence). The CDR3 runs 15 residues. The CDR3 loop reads CASSFKRETGGEQFF.

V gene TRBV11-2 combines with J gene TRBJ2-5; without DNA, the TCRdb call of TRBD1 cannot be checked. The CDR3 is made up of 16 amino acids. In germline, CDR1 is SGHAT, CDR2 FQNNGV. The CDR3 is CASSPPRGEAGETQYF. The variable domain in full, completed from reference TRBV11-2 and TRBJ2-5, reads EAGVAQSPRYKIIEKRQSVAFWCNPISGHATLYWYQQILGQGPKLLIQFQNNGVVDDSQLPKDRFSAERLKGVDSTLKIQPAKLEDSAVYLCASSPPRGEAGETQYFGPGTRLLVL.

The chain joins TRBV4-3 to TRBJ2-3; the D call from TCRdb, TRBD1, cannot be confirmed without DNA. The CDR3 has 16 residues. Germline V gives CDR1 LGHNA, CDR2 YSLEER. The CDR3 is CASSPQKDRVTDTQYF.

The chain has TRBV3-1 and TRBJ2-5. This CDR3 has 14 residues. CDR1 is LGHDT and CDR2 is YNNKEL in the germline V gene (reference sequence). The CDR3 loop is CASSHRSVEETQYF.